This passage covers 24 T cell receptor beta chains from one sample sequenced in a study of CD8+ T cells in alopecia areata. cDNA serving as the sequencing template came from extracted, reverse transcribed RNA. Sequenced by immunoSEQ multiplex PCR; TCRdb stores in-frame clones only, minus some. The table lists 45,000 to 70,000 clones, over 95% of them singletons, with roughly 24% in the top ten. The material was CD8+ T cells sorted from blood, obtained at week 0. The origin of the receptors is a human donor with alopecia areata.

This chain uses TRBV29-1 with TRBJ1-2; perhaps TRBD1 as D (6 bases). Per the germline V gene, CDR1 is SQVTM and CDR2 is ANQGSEA. Trimming cost V 4 bases and J 6 bases, with 12 bases left between them. This CDR3 is 12 amino acids long. The CDR3 region has the DNA TGCAGCGTTGGGGCAGGGGAGCATGGCTACACCTTC. Translated, it gives CSVGAGEHGYTF.

The gene calls are TRBV4-1 and TRBJ1-5; no firm D call. Trimming took 0 bases from V and 4 from J, leaving 4 bases between them. Germline-derived CDR1 and CDR2 are MGHRA and YSYEKL. The CDR3 is 13 amino acids. The CDR3 sequence: CASSQDPNQPQHF. CDR3 sequence (DNA): TGCGCCAGCAGCCAAGACCCTAATCAGCCCCAGCATTTT.

The gene calls are TRBV18 and TRBJ2-7; D remains ambiguous. V shed 2 bases and J shed 3 bases, with 11 bases lying between them. Germline values: CDR1 KGHSH, CDR2 LQKENI. The CDR3 is 14 amino acids. CDR3 DNA sequence: TGTGCCAGCTCACCAGCCAGGTCCGGCTACGAGCAGTACTTC. Translation: CASSPARSGYEQYF.

J is TRBJ2-1 and V is TRBV7-2, with 11 bases lining up with TRBD2. V trimming: 5 bases; J trimming: 2 bases; junction bases outside the gene matches: 5. The CDR3 spans 16 residues. Looked up from germline, CDR1 is SGHTA and CDR2 is FQGNSA. Written as DNA, the CDR3 is TGTGCCAGCAGCCCGCTAGCGGGGGGCGCCTACAATGAGCAGTTCTTC. It encodes CASSPLAGGAYNEQFF.

The chain links TRBV27 to TRBJ1-1; D unresolved. Germline-derived CDR1 and CDR2 are MNHEY and SMNVEV (reference sequence). Deletions cut 2 bases from V and 1 base from J, with 8 bases between. CDR3 length: 14 residues. Here the CDR3 DNA reads TGTGCCAGCAGTTTAGCCCGAGGGAACACTGAAGCTTTCTTT. As protein: CASSLARGNTEAFF.

The chain is built from TRBV27 and TRBJ1-6; no clear D. Trimming shortened V by 7 bases and J by 11 bases, and 12 bases separated the two germline ends. CDR1 MNHEY and CDR2 SMNVEV come from the germline V gene (reference sequence). The CDR3 extends over 12 amino acids. The DNA for the CDR3 is TGTGCCAGCACCCACGGAGGTGCACCCCTCCACTTT. Encoded protein: CASTHGGAPLHF.

The chain links TRBV14 to TRBJ1-6; no reliable D call. Germline lookup yields CDR1 SGHDN and CDR2 FVKESK. This CDR3 is built from 17 residues. V was shortened by 0 bases and J by 0 bases, with 9 bases between the two germline ends. The CDR3 region has the DNA TGTGCCAGCAGCCAAGATTGGGGATACTCCTATAATTCACCCCTCCACTTT. Its protein product is CASSQDWGYSYNSPLHF.

The rearrangement joins TRBV27 to TRBJ2-1; 11 bases are shared with TRBD2. The CDR3 is 17 amino acids. In germline, CDR1 is MNHEY, CDR2 SMNVEV (reference sequence). Germline trimming cut 5 bases from V and 3 bases from J; bases unmatched to any gene: 9. The CDR3 DNA reads TGTGCCAGCAGTACCTCACTAGCGGGGGTCGTCTACAATGAGCAGTTCTTC. Translation: CASSTSLAGVVYNEQFF.

The chain couples TRBV6-6 to TRBJ2-6; tentative D call: TRBD1 (6 bases). The CDR3 sequence is 16 residues long. Germline loops: CDR1 MNHNY, CDR2 SVGAGI (reference sequence). The V gene lost 2 bases and the J gene lost 0 bases, with 8 bases spanning the gap. The CDR3 reads CASSYQGGSGANVLTF. CDR3 bases: TGTGCCAGCAGTTACCAAGGGGGCTCTGGGGCCAACGTCCTGACTTTC.

The J gene is TRBJ2-1, the V gene TRBV13; TRBD2 aligns across 10 bases. The CDR3 covers 15 residues. J gave up 4 bases and V 4 bases, and 4 bases lay outside the gene matches. CDR1 PRHDT and CDR2 FYEKMQ come from the germline V gene (reference sequence). The DNA of the CDR3 is TGTGCCAGCAGCTCTCGACTAGCGGGTTACAATGAGCAGTTCTTC. The encoded protein is CASSSRLAGYNEQFF.

The chain employs TRBV5-6 and TRBJ1-6; tentative D call: TRBD1 (5 bases). The V end was cut by 4 bases, the J end by 7 bases, with 15 bases between. The length of the CDR3 is 15 residues. The germline V gene has CDR1 SGHDT and CDR2 YYEEEE. This chain's CDR3 is CASSRQGAGNSPLHF. CDR3 DNA: TGTGCCAGCAGCCGCCAGGGAGCGGGGAATTCACCCCTCCACTTT. The full variable domain, rest sourced from reference TRBV5-6 and TRBJ1-6, is DAGVTQSPTHLIKTRGQQVTLRCSPKSGHDTVSWYQQALGQGPQFIFQYYEEEERQRGNFPDRFSGHQFPNYSSELNVNALLLGDSALYLCASSRQGAGNSPLHFGNGTRLTVT.

The CDR3 DNA follows: TGTGCCAGCAGTGAATTAGCGGGGGGGCTCAATGAGCAGTTCTTC. This sequence encodes CASSELAGGLNEQFF. V and J are TRBV6-1 and TRBJ2-1; 11 positions match TRBD2. After removal of 2 bases from V and 6 bases from J, the junction contained 3 bases not matched to a gene. The CDR3 extends over 15 amino acids. Germline assignment: CDR1 MNHNS and CDR2 SASEGT.

J is TRBJ2-7 and V is TRBV5-6; 10 bases match TRBD2. CDR3 length: 16 amino acids. V lost 0 bases, J lost 4 bases, and 7 bases stayed unmatched. The V gene's germline CDR1 is SGHDT and CDR2 YYEEEE. In DNA form, the CDR3 reads TGTGCCAGCAGCTTGGGGGCTAGCGGGGGATCTTACGAGCAGTACTTC. It specifies CASSLGASGGSYEQYF.

This clone was counted once. This sample includes further DNA sequences coding for the same CDR3. V gene TRBV7-9 combines with J gene TRBJ2-5; 9 bases agree with TRBD1. Germline loops: CDR1 SEHNR, CDR2 FQNEAQ (reference sequence). The CDR3 sequence is 16 residues long. Trimming at V came to 7 bases and at J to 5 bases, leaving 14 bases not matched to a gene. CDR3 DNA: TGTGCCAGCACTAATTCCCGGGACAGGGTTCGGGAGACCCAGTACTTC. The encoded protein is CASTNSRDRVRETQYF.

The genes are TRBV19 and TRBJ2-5, with TRBD2 matching 13 bases. The V segment lost 8 bases and the J segment 4 bases; nucleotides outside the gene matches: 16. The CDR3 is made up of 18 amino acids. Per the germline V gene, CDR1 is LNHDA and CDR2 is SQIVND (reference sequence). The CDR3 sequence: CASAPRGLAGYRTETQYF. Here the CDR3 DNA reads TGTGCCAGTGCGCCACGGGGACTAGCGGGGTATAGGACAGAGACCCAGTACTTC.

The V and J genes are TRBV27 and TRBJ2-2; D is perhaps TRBD1 or TRBD2 (5 bases each). The CDR3 is 16 residues long. Trimming removed 6 bases at V and 7 bases at J, with 21 bases between. Per the germline V gene, CDR1 is MNHEY and CDR2 is SMNVEV (reference sequence). CDR3 amino acids: CASSNPGTGVYGELFF. In DNA, the CDR3 is TGTGCCAGCAGCAACCCTGGGACGGGCGTATACGGGGAGCTGTTTTTT.

The chain couples TRBV2 to TRBJ2-1, with 8 bases that match TRBD2. Germline CDR1 and CDR2: SNHLY and FYNNEI. V was clipped by 6 bases and J by 1 base; unmatched bases: 5. This CDR3 contains 15 residues. CDR3 protein: CASRQSGGSYNEQFF. The CDR3, as DNA: TGTGCCAGCAGACAAAGCGGGGGTTCCTACAATGAGCAGTTCTTC.

V is TRBV27 and J is TRBJ2-7, with TRBD2 matching 9 bases. The V segment lost 8 bases and the J segment 6 bases; nucleotides outside the gene matches: 11. Germline CDR1 is MNHEY and CDR2 is SMNVEV (reference sequence). This CDR3 region has 14 residues. The CDR3 region has the DNA TGTGCCAGCTGGGCCGGGACTAGCCATCTCGAGCAGTACTTC. As protein: CASWAGTSHLEQYF.

J is TRBJ1-6 and V is TRBV7-9, with TRBD1 matching 7 bases. Germline CDR1 is SEHNR and CDR2 is FQNEAQ (reference sequence). The CDR3 covers 15 residues. V lost 8 bases, J lost 4 bases, and 8 bases stayed unmatched. This chain's CDR3 is CASGGGAEYNSPLHF. CDR3 coding DNA: TGTGCCAGCGGAGGGGGCGCAGAGTATAATTCACCCCTCCACTTT.

The chain carries TRBV27 and TRBJ1-2, with 7 bases fitting TRBD1. The CDR3 has 15 amino acids. After removal of 5 bases from V and 5 bases from J, the junction contained 11 bases not matched to a gene. The germline V gene encodes CDR1 MNHEY and CDR2 SMNVEV (reference sequence). The CDR3 loop reads CASSPSGGGWYGYTF. The CDR3 nucleotides read TGTGCCAGCAGTCCCTCCGGAGGGGGCTGGTATGGCTACACCTTC.

This sequence joins TRBV6-6 and TRBJ2-1, with TRBD1 matching over 9 bases. Germline CDR1 and CDR2: MNHNY and SVGAGI (reference sequence). After removal of 8 bases from V and 8 bases from J, the junction contained 13 bases not matched to a gene. This CDR3 is 15 amino acids long. The CDR3 loop is CASSPIRTGVDEQFF. The CDR3 region has the DNA TGTGCCAGCTCCCCTATAAGGACAGGGGTGGATGAGCAGTTCTTC.

The chain couples TRBV19 to TRBJ2-5, with 8 bases aligning to TRBD1. This CDR3 region has 16 residues. CDR1 is LNHDA, CDR2 SQIVND, per germline (reference sequence). The J segment lost 9 bases and the V segment lost 1 base, leaving 13 bases of the junction unmatched. This chain's CDR3 is CASSIGAGGLGTAQYF. DNA for the CDR3: TGTGCCAGTAGTATAGGGGCAGGGGGCCTTGGTACGGCCCAGTACTTC.

This chain links TRBV7-8 with TRBJ2-3, with a tentative D call TRBD2 (6 bases). This CDR3 is built from 17 residues. CDR1 and CDR2 (germline): SGHVS, FQNEAQ. V was clipped by 5 bases and J by 4 bases, with 22 bases between them. In DNA form, the CDR3 reads TGTGCCAGCAGCCCGCCCGGGAGCTGGCTGGGCCCAGATACGCAGTATTTT. Translating it yields CASSPPGSWLGPDTQYF.

The chain joins TRBV7-9 to TRBJ1-2, with D perhaps matching TRBD1 (5 bases). Trimming stripped 4 bases from V and 6 bases from J, with 15 bases between. Germline V CDR1 and CDR2: SEHNR, FQNEAQ (reference sequence). This CDR3 comprises 14 residues. CDR3 nucleotide sequence: TGTGCCAGCAGCTCCAACCCCCAGGGTCATGGCTACACCTTC. Its translation is CASSSNPQGHGYTF.